Listed here is a single TCR beta chain. Its antigen is unidentified. Method: immunoSEQ multiplex PCR; TCRdb's copy keeps in-frame clones and lacks some. Among 120,000 to 150,000 clones listed, 88% were seen once. These data are taken from a study of T cell responses to AZD1222 COVID-19 vaccine. Points from the study as a whole: Dominant at 160-218 and 743-854, vaccine-associated CD4 TCRs also spanned spike. Close to half of all spike-specific TCRs reportedly target regions of the variants that are unmutated.

Sample: peripheral blood, taken on day 0 of AZD1222 vaccination. The sequence was obtained from an adult in good health.

Here the CDR3 DNA reads TGTGCCAGCAGCTTGGGGACAGCCCGGGGCAATCAGCCCCAGCATTTT. Translating gives CASSLGTARGNQPQHF. V and J are TRBV5-8 and TRBJ1-5; weak D call: TRBD1 (6 bases). The germline gives CDR1 SGHTS, CDR2 YDEGEE. The CDR3 has 16 amino acids. The germline V and J ends were trimmed by 0 bases and 2 bases, with 12 bases remaining between them.